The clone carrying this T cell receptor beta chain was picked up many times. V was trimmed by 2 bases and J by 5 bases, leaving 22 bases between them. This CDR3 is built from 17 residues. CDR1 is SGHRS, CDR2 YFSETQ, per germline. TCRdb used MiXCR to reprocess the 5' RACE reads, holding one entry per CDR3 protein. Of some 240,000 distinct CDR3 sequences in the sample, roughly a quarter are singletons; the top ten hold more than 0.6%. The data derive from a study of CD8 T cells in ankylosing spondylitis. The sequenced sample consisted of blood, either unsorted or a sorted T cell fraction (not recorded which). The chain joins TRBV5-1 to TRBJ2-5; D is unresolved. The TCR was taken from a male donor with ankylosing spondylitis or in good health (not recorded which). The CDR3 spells CASSLKYPSGPPETQYF. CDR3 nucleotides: TGCGCCAGCAGCTTAAAATATCCTTCCGGGCCCCCGGAGACCCAGTACTTC. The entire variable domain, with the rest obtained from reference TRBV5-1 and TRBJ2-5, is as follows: KAGVTQTPRYLIKTRGQQVTLSCSPISGHRSVSWYQQTPGQGLQFLFEYFSETQRNKGNFPGRFSGRQFSNSRSEMNVSTLELGDSALYLCASSLKYPSGPPETQYFGPGTRLLVL.